Below, one T cell receptor beta chain is given with its context. Its antigen is unidentified. The data stem from a study of high-grade serous ovarian cancer treatment subgroups. Study-wide results and limits: Only CDR3 was analyzed; CDR1 and CDR2 were not.

Tumor samples were obtained before definitive surgery or chemotherapy. TCRdb's copy holds only in-frame clones and misses some; the assay was immunoSEQ multiplex PCR. The sample contains around 9,300 clones, 70% to 80% of which appear only once. The CDR3 totals 12 residues. The V and J ends lost 8 bases and 6 bases respectively, with 12 bases between them. The germline CDR1 and CDR2 sequences are SGHTA and FQGNSA. The receptor was isolated from a human donor with high-grade serous ovarian cancer. Sequencing was carried out using tumor tissue. V gene TRBV7-2 combines with J gene TRBJ2-3; D call uncertain. CDR3 sequence reads: CASQENLDTQYF. The CDR3 DNA sequence: TGTGCCAGCCAGGAAAACTTGGATACGCAGTATTTT.